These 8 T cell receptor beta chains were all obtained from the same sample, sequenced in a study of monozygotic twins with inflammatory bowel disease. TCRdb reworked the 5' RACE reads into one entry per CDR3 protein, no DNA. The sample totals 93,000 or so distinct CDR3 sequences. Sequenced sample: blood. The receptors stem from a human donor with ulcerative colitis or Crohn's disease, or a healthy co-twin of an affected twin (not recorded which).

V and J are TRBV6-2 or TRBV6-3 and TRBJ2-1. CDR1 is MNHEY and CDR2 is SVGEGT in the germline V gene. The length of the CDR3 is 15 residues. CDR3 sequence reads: CASSYSIESYNEQFF.

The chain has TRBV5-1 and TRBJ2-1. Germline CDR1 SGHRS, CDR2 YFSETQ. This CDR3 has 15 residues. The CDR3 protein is CASKLGQPSYNEQFF.

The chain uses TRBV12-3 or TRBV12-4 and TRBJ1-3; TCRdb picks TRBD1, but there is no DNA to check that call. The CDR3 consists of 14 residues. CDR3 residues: CASSLQGRGDTIYF.

This chain's CDR3 is CAISEQGDTGELFF. The chain couples TRBV10-3 to TRBJ2-2; TCRdb calls TRBD1, which cannot be checked without DNA. The CDR3 is made up of 14 amino acids. The germline V gene encodes CDR1 ENHRY and CDR2 SYGVKD.

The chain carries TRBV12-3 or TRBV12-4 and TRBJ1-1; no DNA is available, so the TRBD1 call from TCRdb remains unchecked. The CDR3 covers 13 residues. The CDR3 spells CASSFPAGRGAFF.

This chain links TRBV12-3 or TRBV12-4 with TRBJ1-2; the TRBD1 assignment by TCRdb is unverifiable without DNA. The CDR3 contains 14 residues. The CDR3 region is CASRKPGTGYGYTF.

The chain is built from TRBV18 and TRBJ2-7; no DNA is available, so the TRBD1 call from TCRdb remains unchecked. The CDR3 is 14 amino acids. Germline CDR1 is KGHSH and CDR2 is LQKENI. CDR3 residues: CASSSADRAGEQYF.

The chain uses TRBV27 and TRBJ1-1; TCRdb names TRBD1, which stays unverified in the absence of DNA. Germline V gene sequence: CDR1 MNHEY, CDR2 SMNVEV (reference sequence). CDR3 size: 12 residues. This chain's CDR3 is CASRRLPFEAFF.